These 14 T cell receptor beta chains share one sample of origin, sequenced in a study of vaccination and CD4 T cells after COVID-19. Documented treatment: approximately nine-day PBMC culture with coronavirus spike peptide pools or control peptides (ViraFEST assay). The Oncomine TCR Beta short-read assay was applied to DNA of cultured CD4+ T cells. TCRdb re-called the PCR reads through MiXCR, storing one row per CDR3 protein. The sample yields under 20,000 distinct CDR3 sequences, about 61% seen once. The antigens of these receptors remain unknown. The sequencing input was CD4+ T cells from blood, cultured in vitro. These receptors were taken from a human donor who had recovered from COVID-19.

The table lists this clonotype with a count of one. The chain has TRBV7-2 and TRBJ2-7; 9 nucleotides line up with TRBD1. The ends lost 4 bases at V and 3 bases at J; junction bases unmatched: 4. From germline, CDR1 is SGHTA and CDR2 FQGNSA. The CDR3 is 14 amino acids. The CDR3 DNA reads TGTGCCAGCAGCTGGACAGGGGTTAGCTACGAGCAGTACTTC. It codes for CASSWTGVSYEQYF.

V and J are TRBV20-1 and TRBJ2-7; TRBD2 aligns across 7 bases. Germline loops: CDR1 DFQATT, CDR2 SNEGSKA (reference sequence). The CDR3 contains 14 residues. Germline trimming cut 3 bases from V and 3 bases from J; bases unmatched to any gene: 8. The chain's CDR3 is CSARGAGAGYEQYF. The CDR3 DNA sequence: TGCAGTGCTAGGGGTGCGGGAGCTGGCTACGAGCAGTACTTC.

The rearrangement uses TRBV24-1 and TRBJ2-2, with D tentatively TRBD2 (5 bases). The germline V gene has CDR1 KGHDR and CDR2 SFDVKD. The CDR3 extends over 14 amino acids. The V and J ends lost 6 bases and 7 bases respectively, with 14 bases between them. In DNA form, the CDR3 reads TGTGCCACCAGTTCCGGAGGCCGGGGCGGGGAGCTGTTTTTT. Its protein product is CATSSGGRGGELFF.

The chain links TRBV20-1 to TRBJ2-3; possibly TRBD1 for D (6 bases). V shed 5 bases and J shed 7 bases, with 28 bases lying between them. Germline-derived CDR1 and CDR2 are DFQATT and SNEGSKA (reference sequence). The CDR3 has 17 amino acids. DNA for the CDR3: TGCAGTGCTGGGGGCCCGAGGGCCGCCAGGGCGGCGTATACGCAGTATTTT. Its translation: CSAGGPRAARAAYTQYF.

This chain links TRBV9 with TRBJ2-7; weak D call: TRBD1 (7 bases). V was clipped by 1 base and J by 3 bases, with 11 bases between them. Germline CDR1 and CDR2: SGDLS and YYNGEE. The CDR3 covers 14 residues. CDR3 region: CASSVQGGIYEQYF. The CDR3, as DNA: TGTGCCAGCAGCGTACAGGGGGGTATCTACGAGCAGTACTTC.

This chain connects TRBV18 to TRBJ1-2; a weak D match, TRBD1 (5 bases). Germline CDR1 and CDR2: KGHSH and LQKENI. This CDR3 comprises 14 residues. Trimming stripped 1 base from V and 9 bases from J, with 15 bases between. The chain's CDR3 is CASSPQSGGDSYTF. CDR3 DNA sequence: TGTGCCAGCTCACCACAGAGCGGGGGAGACAGCTACACCTTC.

The chain has TRBV19 and TRBJ2-7; tentative D call: TRBD2 (6 bases). Per germline, CDR1 LNHDA and CDR2 SQIVND (reference sequence). The CDR3 length is 13 residues. Trimming took off 5 bases at V and 4 bases at J, with 12 bases between the two ends. The CDR3 sequence: CASSPPGRYEQYF. The CDR3 DNA follows: TGTGCCAGTAGTCCTCCCGGGAGATACGAGCAGTACTTC.

This clonotype was recorded only once. DNA for the CDR3: TGTGCCAGCAGGGTGACGGCCAATAATTCACCCCTCCACTTT. Translation gives CASRVTANNSPLHF. The rearrangement joins TRBV7-6 to TRBJ1-6; D is ambiguous. V gave up 6 bases and J gave up 5 bases, with 11 bases separating them. The germline V gene has CDR1 SGHVS and CDR2 FNYEAQ. CDR3 size: 14 residues.

There are a few counts of this clonotype. V gene TRBV7-3 combines with J gene TRBJ2-3; D may be TRBD1 or TRBD2 (6 bases each). This CDR3 region has 15 residues. Germline CDR1 SGHTA, CDR2 FQGTGA. The V end was cut by 8 bases, the J end by 9 bases, with 24 bases between. The CDR3 nucleotides read TGTGCCAGCGGTATAGCCCAGAGGGGGGCCTCGACGCAGTATTTT. As protein: CASGIAQRGASTQYF. Combining the CDR3 with reference TRBV7-3 and TRBJ2-3 gives the whole variable domain GAGVSQTPSNKVTEKGKYVELRCDPISGHTALYWYRQSLGQGPEFLIYFQGTGAADDSGLPNDRFFAVRPEGSVSTLKIQRTERGDSAVYLCASGIAQRGASTQYFGPGTRLTVL.

The V call is TRBV6-1, the J call TRBJ1-6; no definite D call. The CDR3 runs 16 residues. The germline V and J ends were trimmed by 5 bases and 5 bases, with 16 bases remaining between them. Germline V gives CDR1 MNHNS, CDR2 SASEGT. In DNA form, the CDR3 reads TGTGCCAGCAGTCATGTTACCACACGGGATAATTCACCCCTCCACTTT. Its translation is CASSHVTTRDNSPLHF.

The rearrangement joins TRBV7-2 to TRBJ1-4, with no clear D. This CDR3 is 12 amino acids long. Trimming shortened V by 5 bases and J by 15 bases, and 16 bases separated the two germline ends. Germline V gives CDR1 SGHTA, CDR2 FQGNSA. The CDR3 nucleotides read TGTGCCAGCAGCCTAGAGGCAGGCACTGTGTTTTTT. Translated: CASSLEAGTVFF.

V gene TRBV11-2 combines with J gene TRBJ1-1; TRBD1 matches at 10 bases. This CDR3 is 16 amino acids long. Trimming cost V 5 bases and J 1 base; bases outside gene matches: 7. CDR1 is SGHAT, CDR2 FQNNGV, per germline. CDR3 residues: CASSPDRGPQNTEAFF. CDR3 coding DNA: TGTGCCAGCAGCCCCGACAGGGGGCCGCAGAACACTGAAGCTTTCTTT.

The V and J genes are TRBV11-3 and TRBJ1-1; D possibly corresponds to TRBD1 (5 bases). The CDR3 length is 17 residues. From germline, CDR1 is SGHNT and CDR2 YENEEA. The V and J ends lost 3 bases and 0 bases respectively, with 17 bases between them. CDR3 region: CASSLKTVRPLNTEAFF. DNA for the CDR3: TGTGCCAGCAGCTTGAAGACAGTCCGACCCTTGAACACTGAAGCTTTCTTT.

The chain joins TRBV7-2 to TRBJ1-6; D call uncertain. From germline, CDR1 is SGHTA and CDR2 FQGNSA. The CDR3 is made up of 15 amino acids. The ends were cut back, 1 base at V and 10 bases at J, with 14 bases in the middle. The CDR3 region has the DNA TGTGCCAGCAGCTTAGTAGAGGCGGGCGCATCACCCCTCCACTTT. Its protein is CASSLVEAGASPLHF.